This T cell receptor (beta chain) comes out of a study of CD8+CD57+ T cells in acquired aplastic anemia. Findings and limits, study-wide: It was found that fewer than 35 CD8+ CDR3 sequences were shared between patients and controls.

Of note for this clonotype: Its antigen is unidentified.

Genomic DNA was employed as the template in profiling TCR beta VDJ and CDR3. Using its own MiXCR run on the reads, TCRdb lists one record per CDR3 protein. This table holds 200,000 to 300,000 distinct CDR3 sequences, around 46% found once. The authors sequenced patients whose flow cytometry had shown CD8+CD57+ cell expansion. Input material: sorted CD4+, CD8+, or CD8+CD57+ T cells (not recorded which) from PBMCs. This receptor was taken from a human donor with aplastic anemia.

The CDR3 DNA sequence: TGCGCCAGCAGTTCTACAGGGGATCAGCCCCAGCATTTT. Encoded protein: CASSSTGDQPQHF. The chain is built from TRBV10-2 and TRBJ1-5; 7 bases are shared with TRBD1. Trimming at V came to 5 bases and at J to 5 bases, leaving 3 bases not matched to a gene. Germline loops: CDR1 WSHSY, CDR2 SAAADI. The CDR3 covers 13 residues.